The source of this TCR beta chain is a study of radiotherapy plus CTLA-4 blockade in lung cancer. Study context: Disease control was present in roughly 29% of patients, and objective responses in less than 20%.

The repertoire was sequenced with immunoSEQ multiplex PCR; TCRdb's copy has only in-frame clones and lacks some. The sample lists 53,000 or so clones, 70% to 90% occurring once. Sequencing used peripheral blood, obtained from a patient treated with radiotherapy plus ipilimumab. The TCR sequence derives from a human donor with non-small cell lung cancer whose response to radiotherapy plus ipilimumab could not be evaluated.

The CDR3 loop is CASSEGRLRETQYF. The DNA of the CDR3 is TGTGCCAGCAGTGAGGGGAGGTTAAGAGAGACCCAGTACTTC. The rearrangement links TRBV6-1 to TRBJ2-5; the D gene is possibly TRBD2 (6 bases). CDR3 size: 14 residues. V was cut by 3 bases and J by 4 bases, with 12 bases left in between. CDR1 and CDR2 from the germline V gene are MNHNS and SASEGT.